This note documents a single T cell receptor beta chain sequence. What it binds is unknown. The table came from immunoSEQ multiplex PCR; TCRdb's copy has only in-frame clones and leaves some out. Counted here are around 30,000 clones, 55% to 70% occurring once; the ten biggest clones make up 7.5% to 9.5%. This entry comes from a study of vaccination effects on CD4 cells after COVID-19. Trimming removed 0 bases from V and 2 bases from J, with 13 bases in between. CDR1 and CDR2 (germline): MNHEY, SVGAGI. The CDR3 length is 16 residues. General observations from the study: By a late point after vaccination, infection- and vaccine-induced clones had shrunk markedly through clonal contraction.

Antigen-specific CD4+ T cells were expanded (with viral peptide pools) by the ViraFEST assay ahead of sequencing. At the end of over 8 days of culture, CD4+ T cells were isolated. Every participant took two doses of the BNT162b2 or mRNA-1273 vaccine. This material consisted of CD4+ T cells from PBMCs cultured with SARS-CoV-2 spike peptides, taken after COVID-19 vaccination. This TCR derives from a human donor who received a COVID-19 vaccine. The rearrangement joins TRBV6-5 to TRBJ1-1; maybe TRBD1 (5 bases). The CDR3 nucleotides are TGTGCCAGCAGTTACTCGGCGGGGAGGGGTAACACTGAAGCTTTCTTT. Its protein product is CASSYSAGRGNTEAFF.